This TCR beta chain was sequenced during a study of blood T cells in healthy people across ages. For the second PCR, which ran for about 7 to 11 cycles, a sample-barcoded 5' primer and a J-beta primer mix were used. MiXCR, applied by TCRdb to the 5' RACE reads, yields one record per CDR3 protein. Of around 1.5 million distinct CDR3 sequences listed, roughly a third are singletons. Input material: blood. The sequence derives from a woman in her 30s in good health.

The CDR3, as DNA: TGCGCCAGCAGCCAAGATCAAACCGCGAGAGTCTACAATGAGCAGTTCTTC. Translating gives CASSQDQTARVYNEQFF. This sequence joins TRBV4-1 and TRBJ2-1; unclear D gene. CDR1 MGHRA and CDR2 YSYEKL come from the germline V gene. Between the trimmed V and J ends, which lost 0 bases and 3 bases, there was a span of 15 bases. This CDR3 region has 17 residues.